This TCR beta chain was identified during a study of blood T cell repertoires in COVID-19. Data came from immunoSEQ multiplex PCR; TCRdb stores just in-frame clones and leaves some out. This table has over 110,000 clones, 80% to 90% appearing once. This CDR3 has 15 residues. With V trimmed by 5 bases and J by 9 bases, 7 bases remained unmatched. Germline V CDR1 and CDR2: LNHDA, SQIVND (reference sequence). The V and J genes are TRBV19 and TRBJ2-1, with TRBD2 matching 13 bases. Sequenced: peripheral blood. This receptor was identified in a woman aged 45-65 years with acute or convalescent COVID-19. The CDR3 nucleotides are TGTGCCAGTAGTCCTGGGACTAGCGGGAACGGTGAGCAGTTCTTC. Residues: CASSPGTSGNGEQFF.